A single sample gave rise to the 26 T cell receptor beta chains below, sequenced in a study of T cells in Graves' hyperthyroidism and ophthalmopathy. TCR beta CDR3 region amplification was performed from RNA transcripts. The HTBI primer set drove a first-round RT-PCR of the TCR CDR3. TCRdb recomputed calls from the multiplex PCR reads with MiXCR, one row per CDR3 protein. The profile covers approximately 600,000 distinct CDR3 sequences, with approximately 15% appearing a single time and 5% to 7% taken by the ten largest. Input material: blood. The receptors originated from a woman aged 25 to 39 with Graves' hyperthyroidism that later progressed to Graves' ophthalmopathy.

This clonotype was seen repeatedly, ten times or more. The chain is built from TRBV12-3 or TRBV12-4 and TRBJ1-1; D is uncertain. The CDR3 has 12 amino acids. Trimming left V 8 bases short and J 2 bases short, with 9 bases between. CDR3 sequence (DNA): TGTGCCAGCGGTACTATTAACACTGAAGCTTTCTTT. It codes for CASGTINTEAFF.

This clonotype was seen repeatedly, ten times or more. This chain links TRBV29-1 with TRBJ1-1, with D possibly being TRBD1 (5 bases). The V end lost 4 bases, the J end lost 3 bases, and 15 bases lay between the germline ends. CDR1 and CDR2 from the germline V gene are SQVTM and ANQGSEA. The CDR3 covers 14 residues. CDR3 DNA: TGCAGCGTTGCCGAGGTCGGGGGGGACACTGAAGCTTTCTTT. As protein: CSVAEVGGDTEAFF.

The genes are TRBV15 and TRBJ2-7; TRBD2 matches 7 bases. Germline values: CDR1 LNHNV, CDR2 YYDKDF (reference sequence). The CDR3 contains 13 residues. The V gene end was trimmed by 7 bases and the J gene end by 4 bases; junction bases not matched to a gene: 7. In DNA, the CDR3 is TGTGCCACCACCTGGGACTACCGATACGAGCAGTACTTC. Protein product: CATTWDYRYEQYF. Looking up the rest from reference TRBV15 and TRBJ2-7 gives the full variable domain: DAMVIQNPRYQVTQFGKPVTLSCSQTLNHNVMYWYQQKSSQAPKLLFHYYDKDFNNEADTPDNFQSRRPNTSFCFLDIRSPGLGDTAMYLCATTWDYRYEQYFGPGTRLTVT.

This clonotype has at least ten counts. This rearrangement joins TRBV20-1 to TRBJ2-1; TRBD2 matches 8 bases. CDR3 length: 13 amino acids. The junction had 3 bases not matched to a gene; V was cut back by 2 bases and J by 6 bases. The germline V gene has CDR1 DFQATT and CDR2 SNEGSKA (reference sequence). The CDR3 sequence is CSARRGGGNEQFF. In nucleotides, the CDR3 is TGCAGTGCTAGACGGGGGGGCGGCAATGAGCAGTTCTTC.

The sample holds many counts of this clonotype. The genes are TRBV29-1 and TRBJ2-3; possible D gene TRBD2, 7 bases. The length of the CDR3 is 14 residues. Per the germline V gene, CDR1 is SQVTM and CDR2 is ANQGSEA. Deletions cut 3 bases from V and 4 bases from J, with 14 bases between. The CDR3 here is CSVDLQGRADTQYF. As DNA, the CDR3 is TGCAGCGTTGATCTGCAGGGGAGGGCAGATACGCAGTATTTT.

The rearrangement uses TRBV25-1 and TRBJ2-7, with D possibly called TRBD1 or TRBD2 (5 bases each). Between the trimmed V and J ends, which lost 2 bases and 6 bases, there was a span of 23 bases. CDR1 MGHDK and CDR2 SYGVNS come from the germline V gene. The CDR3 loop spans 17 amino acids. The CDR3 region is CASSERGRARGAFEQYF. In nucleotides, the CDR3 is TGTGCCAGCAGTGAAAGGGGCAGGGCCCGAGGGGCCTTCGAGCAGTACTTC.

In its sample, this clonotype was seen many times. The chain is built from TRBV10-3 and TRBJ1-2; TRBD1 matches at 7 bases. Germline-derived CDR1 and CDR2 are ENHRY and SYGVKD. After removal of 2 bases from V and 3 bases from J, the junction contained 9 bases not matched to a gene. The CDR3 runs 16 residues. CDR3 DNA: TGTGCCATCAGTGAGGAGGGTGACAGGGTATACTATGGCTACACCTTC. This translates into CAISEEGDRVYYGYTF.

This clonotype was found a few times. The rearrangement uses TRBV7-6 and TRBJ1-5; no reliable D call. This CDR3 is 15 amino acids long. Trimming pared 4 bases from V and 3 bases from J, leaving 13 bases between. Looked up from germline, CDR1 is SGHVS and CDR2 is FNYEAQ. As DNA, the CDR3 is TGTGCCAGCAGCTCCGACGGGGAATTCAATCAGCCCCAGCATTTT. This codes for CASSSDGEFNQPQHF.

With regard to this clonotype: Mismatch with germline at one junction end may stem from a read error. This chain joins TRBV12-3 or TRBV12-4 and TRBJ1-6; D gene ambiguous. This CDR3 contains 13 residues. CDR3 sequence: CASSLGLDSPIHF. DNA for the CDR3: TGTGCCAGCAGTTTAGGGCTAGATTCACCCATCCACTTT.

The CDR3 loop reads CSAPGETISGNNEQFF. The CDR3 DNA reads as TGCAGTGCTCCGGGGGAGACTATTAGCGGGAACAATGAGCAGTTCTTC. This chain connects TRBV20-1 to TRBJ2-1, with TRBD2 identical over 8 bases. The germline V gene has CDR1 DFQATT and CDR2 SNEGSKA (reference sequence). The CDR3 has 16 residues. V gave up 5 bases and J gave up 5 bases; unmatched junction bases: 14.

This clonotype was seen many times. The chain combines TRBV12-5 with TRBJ2-7; D possibly corresponds to TRBD1 (5 bases). This CDR3 contains 12 residues. V dropped 5 bases and J dropped 5 bases, with 10 bases sitting between them. CDR1 LGHNT and CDR2 FRNRAP come from the germline V gene. The CDR3 protein is CASGRQINEQYF. DNA of the CDR3: TGTGCTAGTGGTCGACAGATCAACGAGCAGTACTTC.

The rearrangement joins TRBV27 to TRBJ1-6, with 8 bases lining up with TRBD1. The CDR3 runs to 19 residues. After removal of 5 bases from V and 4 bases from J, the junction contained 16 bases not matched to a gene. The germline V gene encodes CDR1 MNHEY and CDR2 SMNVEV (reference sequence). For the CDR3, the DNA is TGTGCCAGCAGTGCCGGGACAGGCCTTCTAACTACGTATAATTCACCCCTCCACTTT. Protein product: CASSAGTGLLTTYNSPLHF.

This clonotype was seen ten or more times. This sequence joins TRBV4-1 and TRBJ1-6; D remains ambiguous. The V gene's germline CDR1 is MGHRA and CDR2 YSYEKL. The germline V and J ends were trimmed by 3 bases and 8 bases, with 11 bases remaining between them. This CDR3 contains 14 residues. The CDR3 DNA follows: TGCGCCAGCAGCCATCAGGAGGCGGATTCACCCCTCCACTTT. Translation: CASSHQEADSPLHF.

This clonotype was counted at least ten times. The chain employs TRBV28 and TRBJ1-5; D is ambiguous. CDR3 length: 14 amino acids. Trimming took off 6 bases at V and 5 bases at J, with 14 bases between the two ends. Germline CDR1 and CDR2: MDHEN and SYDVKM. The CDR3 nucleotides are TGTGCCAGCAGCCCGCCTAGCAGAGATCAGCCCCAGCATTTT. Its protein product is CASSPPSRDQPQHF.

This clonotype has a count of ten or more. The gene calls are TRBV2 and TRBJ2-7; D is undetermined. The CDR3 runs 12 residues. CDR1 SNHLY and CDR2 FYNNEI come from the germline V gene. V lost 5 bases and J lost 4, with 9 bases in between. CDR3 DNA sequence: TGTGCCAGCAGTCGGCAGCTTTACGAGCAGTACTTC. This sequence encodes CASSRQLYEQYF.

This clonotype was counted many times. The V call is TRBV20-1, the J call TRBJ2-5, with 10 bases identical to TRBD2. V dropped 5 bases and J dropped 3; count of bases not matched to a gene: 6. The CDR3 covers 14 residues. Germline V CDR1 and CDR2: DFQATT, SNEGSKA (reference sequence). For the CDR3, the DNA is TGCAGTGCTGATAGCGGGAGGTTGGAAGAGACCCAGTACTTC. Protein sequence: CSADSGRLEETQYF.

The chain joins TRBV9 to TRBJ2-5; 8 nucleotides match TRBD1. Trimming at V came to 4 bases and at J to 1 base, leaving 9 bases not matched to a gene. In germline, CDR1 is SGDLS, CDR2 YYNGEE. The CDR3 runs to 16 residues. CDR3: CASSLYGTGPQETQYF. The CDR3 bases are TGTGCCAGCAGCCTCTACGGGACAGGACCCCAAGAGACCCAGTACTTC. Complete variable domain (other parts from reference TRBV9 and TRBJ2-5): DSGVTQTPKHLITATGQRVTLRCSPRSGDLSVYWYQQSLDQGLQFLIQYYNGEERAKGNILERFSAQQFPDLHSELNLSSLELGDSALYFCASSLYGTGPQETQYFGPGTRLLVL.

The rearrangement uses TRBV11-2 and TRBJ1-1, with unresolved D. This CDR3 has 14 amino acids. Germline CDR1 is SGHAT and CDR2 is FQNNGV. The V and J ends lost 5 bases and 6 bases respectively, with 16 bases between them. The CDR3 sequence is CASSIGLETAEAFF. CDR3 DNA sequence: TGTGCCAGCAGCATAGGTCTAGAAACCGCTGAAGCTTTCTTT.

This clonotype appeared a few times. This chain connects TRBV4-3 to TRBJ1-1; D gene unclear. Germline V CDR1 and CDR2: LGHNA, YSLEER. Trimming removed 1 base at V and 4 bases at J, with 16 bases between. The CDR3 covers 16 residues. The CDR3 protein is CASSQGGVGLGTEAFF. The CDR3 DNA reads TGCGCCAGCAGCCAAGGGGGTGTAGGGTTGGGCACTGAAGCTTTCTTT.

This clonotype has a count of ten or more. The CDR3 nucleotides read TGTGCCAGCAGCCAAGAGGATGAGCAGTTCTTC. As protein: CASSQEDEQFF. The chain carries TRBV3-1 and TRBJ2-1; no definite D call. Between the trimmed V and J ends, which lost 0 bases and 8 bases, there was a span of 2 bases. CDR1 and CDR2 from the germline V gene are LGHDT and YNNKEL (reference sequence). The CDR3 contains 11 residues.

The sample holds many counts of this clonotype. The CDR3: CAWSVLPGAFF. Written as DNA, the CDR3 is TGTGCCTGGAGTGTTTTGCCTGGAGCTTTCTTT. The gene calls are TRBV30 and TRBJ1-1; D gene ambiguous. The CDR3 spans 11 residues. Germline V gene sequence: CDR1 GTSNPN, CDR2 SVGIG (reference sequence). V was shortened by 0 bases and J by 10 bases, with 9 bases between the two germline ends.

The CDR3 loop reads CASSPPWVIGREGQYQPQHF. The DNA of the CDR3 is TGTGCCAGTAGTCCCCCCTGGGTAATCGGCCGTGAAGGGCAATATCAGCCCCAGCATTTT. The chain joins TRBV19 to TRBJ1-5; no firm D call. Germline V gene sequence: CDR1 LNHDA, CDR2 SQIVND (reference sequence). V was clipped by 5 bases and J by 5 bases, with 31 bases between them. This CDR3 is built from 20 residues. Full variable domain (remainder filled in from reference TRBV19 and TRBJ1-5): DGGITQSPKYLFRKEGQNVTLSCEQNLNHDAMYWYRQDPGQGLRLIYYSQIVNDFQKGDIAEGYSVSREKKESFPLTVTSAQKNPTAFYLCASSPPWVIGREGQYQPQHFGDGTRLSIL.

This clonotype was recorded at least ten times. CDR3 bases: TGTGCCAGCTCTCCTACCTCACCCCTCCACTTT. This sequence encodes CASSPTSPLHF. This chain links TRBV27 with TRBJ1-6; no reliable D call. The V end lost 8 bases, the J end lost 10 bases, and 9 bases lay between the germline ends. Germline assignment: CDR1 MNHEY and CDR2 SMNVEV (reference sequence). The CDR3 is 11 amino acids.

Many counts were recorded for this clonotype. CDR3 amino acids: CASRGDADTQYF. The CDR3 DNA reads TGTGCCAGCAGGGGCGACGCAGATACGCAGTATTTT. V is TRBV7-8 and J is TRBJ2-3, with D uncertain. In germline, CDR1 is SGHVS, CDR2 FQNEAQ. V was shortened by 6 bases and J by 4 bases, with 8 bases between the two germline ends. This CDR3 contains 12 residues.

In its sample, this clonotype was seen a few times. The J gene is TRBJ2-7, the V gene TRBV28; 12 bases map to TRBD1. The germline V gene has CDR1 MDHEN and CDR2 SYDVKM. This CDR3 has 14 amino acids. The V segment lost 8 bases and the J segment 7 bases; nucleotides outside the gene matches: 9. The CDR3: CASVEGQGAGEQYF. CDR3 sequence (DNA): TGTGCCAGCGTAGAGGGACAGGGGGCGGGTGAGCAGTACTTC. Looking up the rest from reference TRBV28 and TRBJ2-7 gives the full variable domain: DVKVTQSSRYLVKRTGEKVFLECVQDMDHENMFWYRQDPGLGLRLIYFSYDVKMKEKGDIPEGYSVSREKKERFSLILESASTNQTSMYLCASVEGQGAGEQYFGPGTRLTVT.

Concerning this clonotype: A much larger clone sits a single nucleotide away, making a read error possible. This chain links TRBV18 with TRBJ1-4; a weak D match, TRBD1 (6 bases). This CDR3 region has 17 residues. V was shortened by 2 bases and J by 8 bases, with 21 bases between the two germline ends. The germline V gene encodes CDR1 KGHSH and CDR2 LQKENI. The CDR3, as DNA: TGTGCCAGCTCACCAACCCCCGGGACACAGTCCGAAGAAAAACTGTTTTTT. Protein sequence: CASSPTPGTQSEEKLFF.